The following is a TCR beta chain sequence with its context. The antigen remains unidentified. The data derive from a study of shared clonotypes between healthy human individuals. Researchers reported that CD8 memory united CD45RO+ cells with CCR7-negative CD45RA+ TemRA cells. Trimming pared 3 bases from V and 0 bases from J, leaving 10 bases between. The CDR3 is made up of 15 amino acids. Germline V gene data show CDR1 as MNHEY and CDR2 as SMNVEV (reference sequence). Every subset had its genomic DNA shared out evenly among several immunoSEQ plates. The table came from immunoSEQ multiplex PCR; TCRdb's copy has only in-frame clones and leaves some out. Among more than 550,000 clones listed, 80% to 95% were seen once. Study-level points and caveats: Shared clonotypes across all four donors exceeded non-shared ones in generation probability.

The sequence was obtained from a man between 18 and 29 years old in good health. Some clones in this sample may be carry-over from other donors' samples. Sequencing was done on a sample of memory CD8+ T cells from PBMCs. The subset here: CD45RO+ cells pooled with CCR7-negative TemRA cells. The V gene is TRBV27, the J gene TRBJ2-3, with D unclear. This CDR3 reads CASSFYSTSTDTQYF. DNA of the CDR3: TGTGCCAGCAGTTTTTACAGCACTAGCACAGATACGCAGTATTTT.